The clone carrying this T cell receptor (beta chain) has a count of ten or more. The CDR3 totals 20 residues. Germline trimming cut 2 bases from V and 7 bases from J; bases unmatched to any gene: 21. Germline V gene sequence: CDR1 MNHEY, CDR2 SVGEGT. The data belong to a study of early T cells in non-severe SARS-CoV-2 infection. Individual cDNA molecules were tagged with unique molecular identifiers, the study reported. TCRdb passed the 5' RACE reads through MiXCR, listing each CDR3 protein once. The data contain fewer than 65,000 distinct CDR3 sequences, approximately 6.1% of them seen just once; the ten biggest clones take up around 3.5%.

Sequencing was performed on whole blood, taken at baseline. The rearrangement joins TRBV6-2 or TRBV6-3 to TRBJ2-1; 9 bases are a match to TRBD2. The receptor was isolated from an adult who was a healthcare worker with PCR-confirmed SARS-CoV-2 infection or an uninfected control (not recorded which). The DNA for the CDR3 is TGTGCCAGCAGTTACGGCTGGGGGCTAGCGGGAATCAGTATGGTAAATGAGCAGTTCTTC. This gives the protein CASSYGWGLAGISMVNEQFF.